Listed below are T cell receptor beta chains from one sample, sequenced in a study of neurological immune-mediated disorders. TCRdb reprocessed the 5' RACE reads via MiXCR and lists one record per CDR3 protein. Of 55,000 to 85,000 distinct CDR3 sequences in the sample, 3.2% were seen once. Sequenced: PBMCs. These TCRs come from a woman in her fifties or sixties with multiple sclerosis. Each CDR3 is given with its conserved first and last residue. The D gene is left open where the match is weak. The size entry gives once, few, many, or a class for an expanded clone.

cdr3_aa cdr3_nt d_call j_call cdr3_length v_call clone_size
CASSPPGGATDTQYF TGTGCCAGCTCACCACCAGGCGGGGCCACAGATACGCAGTATTTT - TRBJ2-3 15 TRBV18 many
CAAGPQGNEQFF TGTGCCGCGGGACCCCAGGGTAATGAGCAGTTCTTC - TRBJ2-1 12 TRBV10-3 many
CASRVYTGELFF TGTGCCAGCAGAGTTTACACCGGGGAGCTGTTTTTT - TRBJ2-2 12 TRBV6-2/TRBV6-3 many
CSARAPETQYF TGCAGTGCTAGAGCCCCAGAGACCCAGTACTTC - TRBJ2-5 11 TRBV20-1 many
CASSLGQGRGYTF TGTGCCAGCAGCTTAGGACAGGGACGCGGCTACACCTTC TRBD1 TRBJ1-2 13 TRBV7-2 many
CASRFDGAGYGYTF TGCGCCAGCAGATTCGATGGAGCAGGCTATGGCTACACCTTC - TRBJ1-2 14 TRBV5-1 many
CASSLGPFRGSQHF TGTGCCAGCAGCTTAGGACCCTTCAGGGGCTCCCAGCATTTT - TRBJ1-5 14 TRBV11-2 many
CASKSTGQETQYF TGTGCCAGCAAGAGTACAGGTCAAGAGACCCAGTACTTC - TRBJ2-5 13 TRBV7-9 many
CASSLGGGETQYF TGCGCCAGCAGCTTGGGGGGGGGCGAGACCCAGTACTTC - TRBJ2-5 13 TRBV5-1 many
CSARTSGGTGELFF TGCAGCGCCCGGACCAGCGGCGGAACCGGGGAGCTGTTTTTT - TRBJ2-2 14 TRBV29-1 many
CASNLAGAVNEQFF TGTGCCAGTAACTTAGCGGGAGCGGTGAATGAGCAGTTCTTC TRBD2 TRBJ2-1 14 TRBV7-2 many
CASSYGRRSNQPQHF TGTGCCAGCAGTTATGGGAGGCGAAGCAATCAGCCCCAGCATTTT - TRBJ1-5 15 TRBV6-2/TRBV6-3 many
CASSLAGGTSNQPQHF TGCGCCAGCAGCTTGGCAGGGGGAACTAGCAATCAGCCCCAGCATTTT TRBD1 TRBJ1-5 16 TRBV5-1 many
CSATIGALDSEAFF TGCAGTGCTACCATTGGAGCTTTAGACTCTGAAGCTTTCTTT - TRBJ1-1 14 TRBV20-1 many
CASSSMTVTDTQYF TGTGCCAGCAGCTCCATGACAGTCACAGATACGCAGTATTTT - TRBJ2-3 14 TRBV13 many
CSARGRSRGPQHF TGCAGTGCTAGGGGAAGGTCAAGGGGGCCCCAGCATTTT - TRBJ1-5 13 TRBV20-1 many
CASSLYPPGYYNSPLHF TGTGCCAGCAGCTTATACCCGCCTGGTTACTATAATTCACCCCTCCACTTT - TRBJ1-6 17 TRBV7-2 many
CSASLEGQYF TGCAGTGCTAGCCTTGAAGGGCAGTATTTT - TRBJ2-3 10 TRBV20-1 many
CASSHHYATLYNEQFF TGTGCCAGCAGCCACCACTACGCGACCCTCTACAATGAGCAGTTCTTC - TRBJ2-1 16 TRBV3-1 many
CSAGLGTGGRYNEQFF TGCAGTGCTGGCCTTGGGACAGGGGGTCGGTACAATGAGCAGTTCTTC TRBD1 TRBJ2-1 16 TRBV20-1 many
CASSLNGAKNIQYF TGTGCCAGCAGCTTGAACGGAGCCAAAAACATTCAGTACTTC - TRBJ2-4 14 TRBV5-6 many
CSARAGALHDTQYF TGCAGTGCTAGAGCGGGGGCCCTACACGATACGCAGTATTTT - TRBJ2-3 14 TRBV20-1 many
CASSQGGTGSSYNEQFF TGCGCCAGCAGCCAAGGTGGGACAGGGAGCAGCTACAATGAGCAGTTCTTC TRBD1 TRBJ2-1 17 TRBV4-3 many
CSASVPSYNEQFF TGCAGTGCTAGTGTGCCTTCCTACAATGAGCAGTTCTTC - TRBJ2-1 13 TRBV20-1 many